The 25 T cell receptor beta chains listed next were all sequenced from one sample in a study of CD8+CD57+ T cells in acquired aplastic anemia. Individuals selected for sequencing had exhibited CD8+CD57+ cell expansion on flow cytometry. Template material for TCR beta VDJ and CDR3 profiling consisted of genomic DNA. A single record per CDR3 protein comes from TCRdb applying MiXCR to the reads. The data hold 300,000 or so distinct CDR3 sequences, with approximately 57% observed a single time. The sample consisted of sorted CD4+, CD8+, or CD8+CD57+ T cells (not recorded which) from PBMCs. The receptors derive from a human donor with aplastic anemia.

This chain uses TRBV5-1 with TRBJ1-2, with 11 bases identical to TRBD1. CDR3 size: 15 residues. The trim removed 5 bases at V and 5 bases at J, leaving 8 bases unmatched. Per germline, CDR1 SGHRS and CDR2 YFSETQ. CDR3 amino acids: CASSSGQGGKYGYTF. The CDR3 bases are TGCGCCAGCAGTTCGGGACAGGGGGGGAAGTATGGCTACACCTTC.

This rearrangement joins TRBV6-1 to TRBJ1-1; D is ambiguous. Germline V lookup: CDR1 MNHNS, CDR2 SASEGT. The CDR3 runs to 12 residues. V was cut by 1 base and J by 7 bases, with 7 bases left in between. CDR3 loop: CASSEGSREAFF. The CDR3 coding sequence is TGTGCCAGCAGTGAAGGTAGCCGTGAAGCTTTCTTT.

The chain couples TRBV20-1 to TRBJ1-6, with TRBD1 as a possible D gene (5 bases). Germline V lookup: CDR1 DFQATT, CDR2 SNEGSKA (reference sequence). Trimming took off 3 bases at V and 9 bases at J, with 9 bases between the two ends. CDR3 length: 12 amino acids. The CDR3 reads CSARVGTSPLHF. CDR3 sequence (DNA): TGCAGTGCTAGGGTGGGGACTTCACCCCTCCACTTT.

The chain has TRBV20-1 and TRBJ1-4; 8 positions agree with TRBD1. The V and J ends lost 5 bases and 7 bases, in that order; junction bases with no gene match: 6. The CDR3 loop spans 13 amino acids. Germline CDR1 reads DFQATT; CDR2 reads SNEGSKA (reference sequence). The CDR3 spells CSAQSGGGEKLFF. CDR3 nucleotide sequence: TGCAGTGCTCAATCAGGGGGCGGTGAAAAACTGTTTTTT.

J is TRBJ2-7 and V is TRBV20-1; D gene uncertain. Germline loops: CDR1 DFQATT, CDR2 SNEGSKA (reference sequence). This CDR3 is 12 amino acids long. Trimming removed 6 bases at V and 3 bases at J, with 12 bases between. The CDR3 nucleotides read TGCAGTGCACCCGACCCGCGCTACGAGCAGTACTTC. Its protein is CSAPDPRYEQYF.

This clonotype has ten or more counts. This chain uses TRBV9 with TRBJ1-4, with D unclear. V shed 0 bases and J shed 1 base, with 10 bases lying between them. The CDR3 covers 16 residues. The V gene's germline CDR1 is SGDLS and CDR2 YYNGEE. The CDR3 loop is CASSVAGGVTNEKLFF. CDR3 in DNA: TGTGCCAGCAGCGTAGCTGGCGGTGTAACTAATGAAAAACTGTTTTTT.

The chain recombines TRBV5-1 with TRBJ1-5, with 7 bases identical to TRBD1. V shed 2 bases and J 5 bases; nucleotides not matched to a gene: 7. Germline assignment: CDR1 SGHRS and CDR2 YFSETQ. CDR3 length: 15 amino acids. DNA for the CDR3: TGCGCCAGCAGCTTAGACGCGGGACAGTATCAGCCCCAGCATTTT. Translated: CASSLDAGQYQPQHF.

This clonotype is a singleton in its sample. The chain has TRBV7-2 and TRBJ1-1; D is perhaps TRBD1 (5 bases). The CDR3 consists of 14 residues. Germline CDR1 reads SGHTA; CDR2 reads FQGNSA. V lost 5 bases and J 0 bases, leaving 10 bases between the germline ends. The DNA for the CDR3 is TGTGCCAGCAGCCGGGGACCCCTGAACACTGAAGCTTTCTTT. Its translation: CASSRGPLNTEAFF.

The CDR3 sequence is CASSLLQGANNEQYF. DNA of the CDR3: TGTGCCAGCAGCTTATTACAGGGGGCAAATAATGAGCAGTATTTT. The V gene is TRBV7-2, the J gene TRBJ2-3, with 9 positions matching TRBD1. The germline CDR1 and CDR2 sequences are SGHTA and FQGNSA. This CDR3 is built from 15 residues. The trim removed 2 bases at V and 11 bases at J, leaving 11 bases unmatched.

This clonotype was observed at least ten times. This chain connects TRBV3-1 to TRBJ1-2; unclear D gene. Trimming removed 0 bases at V and 4 bases at J, with 6 bases between. There are 13 residues in the CDR3. Germline V gene data show CDR1 as LGHDT and CDR2 as YNNKEL (reference sequence). For the CDR3, the DNA is TGTGCCAGCAGCCAAGATCTGTTCTATGGCTACACCTTC. This translates into CASSQDLFYGYTF.

The chain recombines TRBV9 with TRBJ2-7; TRBD1 matches at 10 bases. The CDR3 spans 15 residues. Germline V gene data show CDR1 as SGDLS and CDR2 as YYNGEE. Germline trimming cut 0 bases from V and 6 bases from J; bases unmatched to any gene: 6. The CDR3 sequence is CASSVGTGGSAEQYF. CDR3 DNA sequence: TGTGCCAGCAGCGTAGGGACAGGGGGGTCTGCCGAGCAGTACTTC.

The rearrangement links TRBV7-2 to TRBJ2-2, with 7 bases fitting TRBD2. Germline V gene data show CDR1 as SGHTA and CDR2 as FQGNSA. Trimming at V came to 5 bases and at J to 1 base, leaving 4 bases not matched to a gene. The CDR3 is 15 amino acids. CDR3: CASSPSGGNTGELFF. CDR3 coding DNA: TGTGCCAGCAGCCCTAGCGGCGGGAACACCGGGGAGCTGTTTTTT.

The CDR3 nucleotides read TGTGCCAGCAGCTTAGATCTTGGCGGGGAGCTGTTTTTT. The encoded protein is CASSLDLGGELFF. The rearrangement joins TRBV11-2 to TRBJ2-2; no reliable D call. Germline values: CDR1 SGHAT, CDR2 FQNNGV. The CDR3 has 13 residues. V was clipped by 0 bases and J by 7 bases, with 6 bases between them. The full variable domain, rest sourced from reference TRBV11-2 and TRBJ2-2, is EAGVAQSPRYKIIEKRQSVAFWCNPISGHATLYWYQQILGQGPKLLIQFQNNGVVDDSQLPKDRFSAERLKGVDSTLKIQPAKLEDSAVYLCASSLDLGGELFFGEGSRLTVL.

This clonotype was picked up many times. The V call is TRBV20-1, the J call TRBJ2-3; TRBD2 aligns across 10 bases. The CDR3 extends over 14 amino acids. Losses at the gene ends were 8 bases for V and 4 bases for J; bases not matched to a gene: 9. CDR1 is DFQATT, CDR2 SNEGSKA, per germline (reference sequence). CDR3 residues: CSTDGTSVSDTQYF. The CDR3 DNA reads TGCAGTACCGACGGGACTAGCGTTTCAGATACGCAGTATTTT.

The V gene is TRBV6-4, the J gene TRBJ2-3; 7 bases are shared with TRBD2. The CDR3 is 15 residues long. Trimming at V came to 3 bases and at J to 4 bases, leaving 7 bases not matched to a gene. Germline CDR1 MRHNA, CDR2 SNTAGT. CDR3 in amino acids: CASSEKSGVADTQYF. The CDR3 nucleotides read TGTGCCAGCAGTGAAAAGAGCGGGGTAGCAGATACGCAGTATTTT.

The chain uses TRBV29-1 and TRBJ1-1; D uncertain. CDR3 length equals 12 residues. Trimming cost V 3 bases and J 0 bases, with 5 bases left between them. Germline CDR1 SQVTM, CDR2 ANQGSEA. The CDR3 loop reads CSVESVNTEAFF. The CDR3 nucleotides are TGCAGCGTTGAGTCGGTGAACACTGAAGCTTTCTTT.

The rearrangement uses TRBV29-1 and TRBJ2-1; TRBD2 matches at 12 bases. The germline V gene has CDR1 SQVTM and CDR2 ANQGSEA. CDR3 length: 13 amino acids. The trim removed 7 bases at V and 7 bases at J, leaving 5 bases unmatched. The CDR3 region has the DNA TGCAGCGCCCGGACTAGCGGGACGAATGAGCAGTTCTTC. Its protein product is CSARTSGTNEQFF.

CDR3 in amino acids: CASSPGQGAYEQFF. CDR3 DNA: TGTGCCAGCAGCCCAGGACAGGGGGCCTATGAGCAGTTCTTC. The chain couples TRBV7-2 to TRBJ2-1; TRBD1 matches 11 bases. The germline V gene has CDR1 SGHTA and CDR2 FQGNSA. J was trimmed by 8 bases and V by 5 bases; bases with no gene match: 5. This CDR3 is 14 amino acids long.

The chain has TRBV20-1 and TRBJ2-7; TRBD2 matches 12 bases. The length of the CDR3 is 14 residues. Trimming took 6 bases from V and 0 from J; bases not matched to a gene: 3. The germline CDR1 and CDR2 sequences are DFQATT and SNEGSKA (reference sequence). CDR3 nucleotide sequence: TGCAGTGCCCCGACTAGCGGGGGCTCCTACGAGCAGTACTTC. It encodes CSAPTSGGSYEQYF.

About this clonotype: A single base separates this from a much larger clone, so it may be a read error. This chain joins TRBV6-6 and TRBJ1-5, with 7 bases that match TRBD1. The CDR3 consists of 15 residues. CDR1 is MNHNY, CDR2 SVGAGI, per germline (reference sequence). CDR3 nucleotide sequence: TGTGCCAGCAGAACAGAGGGGGCACGGCGGCAGCCCCGGCATTTT. Translated: CASRTEGARRQPRHF.

This clonotype was seen many times. J is TRBJ1-6 and V is TRBV18, with 8 nucleotides matching TRBD1. Trimming at V came to 3 bases and at J to 6 bases, leaving 7 bases not matched to a gene. Germline values: CDR1 KGHSH, CDR2 LQKENI. The CDR3 is 16 residues long. CDR3: CASSPRQGPSNSPLHF. The DNA for the CDR3 is TGTGCCAGCTCACCCCGACAGGGGCCAAGTAATTCACCCCTCCACTTT.

Remarks on this clonotype: One end of the junction varies from germline; a read error may be responsible. The chain combines TRBV10-1 with TRBJ2-1; 7 positions match TRBD2. Germline CDR1 reads WNHNN; CDR2 reads SYGVQD (reference sequence). The CDR3 length is 16 residues. DNA of the CDR3: TGCGCCAGCAGTGGGGGACTACCGGGCTCCTACAACGAGCAGTTCTTC. Amino acid sequence: CASSGGLPGSYNEQFF.

About this clonotype itself: A much larger clone differs by one base, so this may be a read error. Since no conserved phenylalanine or tryptophan closes the CDR3, a read error is the likely cause. V and J are TRBV6-1 and TRBJ1-2, with D unresolved. Trimming removed 7 bases at V and 2 bases at J, with 5 bases between. The V gene's germline CDR1 is MNHNS and CDR2 SASEGT. This CDR3 is built from 11 residues. The CDR3 region is CASTRNYGYTL. In DNA form, the CDR3 reads TGTGCCAGCACCCGGAACTATGGCTACACCCTC.

This clonotype has just one count. V is TRBV9 and J is TRBJ2-3, with 8 nucleotides matching TRBD2. The CDR3 has 17 residues. V trimming: 0 bases; J trimming: 1 base; junction bases outside the gene matches: 7. Germline lookup yields CDR1 SGDLS and CDR2 YYNGEE. In DNA form, the CDR3 reads TGTGCCAGCAGCGTAGGGAGCGGGGGAAGGGGCACAGATACGCAGTATTTT. It codes for CASSVGSGGRGTDTQYF.

Comments on this clonotype: At one of its ends the junction is not consistent with the germline gene, which may arise from a read error. The chain uses TRBV10-1 and TRBJ2-1, with TRBD2 matching 12 bases. The length of the CDR3 is 19 residues. From germline, CDR1 is WNHNN and CDR2 SYGVQD (reference sequence). CDR3 in amino acids: CASGESQLAGGPLHNEQFF. The CDR3, as DNA: TGCGCCAGCGGTGAGTCTCAACTAGCGGGGGGCCCACTTCACAATGAGCAGTTCTTC.